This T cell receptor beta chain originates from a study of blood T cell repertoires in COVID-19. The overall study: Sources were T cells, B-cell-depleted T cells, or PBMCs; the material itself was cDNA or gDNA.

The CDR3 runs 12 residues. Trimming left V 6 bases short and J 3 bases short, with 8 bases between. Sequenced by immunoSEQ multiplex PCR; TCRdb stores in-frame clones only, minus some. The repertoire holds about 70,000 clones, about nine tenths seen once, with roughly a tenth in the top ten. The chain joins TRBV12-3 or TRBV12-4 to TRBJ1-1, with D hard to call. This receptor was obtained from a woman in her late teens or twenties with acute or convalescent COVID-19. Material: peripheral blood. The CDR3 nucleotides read TGTGCCAGCAGCCCGTCTTACACTGAAGCTTTCTTT. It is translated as CASSPSYTEAFF.